A single sample gave rise to the 10 T cell receptor beta chains below, sequenced in a study of PD-L1 blockade in urothelial cancer. Sequencing used immunoSEQ multiplex PCR; TCRdb keeps in-frame clones, though not all of them. The sample lists 29,000 or so clones, 75% to 85% occurring once. Noted time point: peripheral blood 6 weeks after treatment start. This specimen was PBMCs, taken around atezolizumab (anti-PD-L1) treatment. These receptors all come from a man between 65 and 85 years old with urothelial cancer.

The CDR3 is CASSLPGFVGETQYF. The DNA for the CDR3 is TGTGCCAGCAGCTTGCCAGGGTTTGTTGGGGAGACCCAGTACTTC. The chain has TRBV5-6 and TRBJ2-5, with a tentative D call TRBD1 (5 bases). CDR3 length: 15 residues. Germline lookup yields CDR1 SGHDT and CDR2 YYEEEE. Trimming stripped 1 base from V and 5 bases from J, with 15 bases between.

The J gene is TRBJ2-1, the V gene TRBV5-6; TRBD2 agrees at 13 bases. The germline CDR1 and CDR2 sequences are SGHDT and YYEEEE. This CDR3 is built from 14 residues. Trimming took 1 base from V and 9 from J; bases not matched to a gene: 1. The CDR3 region is CASSLRLAGGEQFF. CDR3 bases: TGTGCCAGCAGCTTGAGACTAGCGGGGGGTGAGCAGTTCTTC.

V gene TRBV6-5 combines with J gene TRBJ2-7; TRBD2 is a possible D gene (5 bases). This CDR3 is built from 15 residues. Germline-derived CDR1 and CDR2 are MNHEY and SVGAGI. Trimming cost V 3 bases and J 5 bases, with 17 bases left between them. CDR3 coding DNA: TGTGCCAGCAGTTATGAGTCTCCCCTGAGGGACGAGCAGTACTTC. Translated, it gives CASSYESPLRDEQYF.

The chain recombines TRBV6-5 with TRBJ2-6; perhaps TRBD2 as D (5 bases). Germline V gene lookup returns CDR1 MNHEY and CDR2 SVGAGI. CDR3 length equals 12 residues. Trimming stripped 5 bases from V and 12 bases from J, with 11 bases between. CDR3: CASSPRTGVLTF. The DNA of the CDR3 is TGTGCCAGCAGTCCCAGGACTGGCGTCCTGACTTTC.

The chain carries TRBV4-1 and TRBJ1-5, with D possibly TRBD1 on 6 matching bases. CDR1 and CDR2 from the germline V gene are MGHRA and YSYEKL. The V gene lost 1 base and the J gene lost 4 bases, with 11 bases spanning the gap. The CDR3 runs 15 residues. The CDR3 DNA reads TGCGCCAGCAGCCAAGGGCCAGGGGATAATCAGCCCCAGCATTTT. The encoded protein is CASSQGPGDNQPQHF.

The CDR3 is CASSVRSNGELFF. CDR3 bases: TGTGCCAGCAGCGTAAGGAGTAACGGGGAGCTGTTTTTT. The V and J genes are TRBV9 and TRBJ2-2; D unclear. The CDR3 runs to 13 residues. Germline CDR1 and CDR2: SGDLS and YYNGEE. V was trimmed by 1 base and J by 7 bases, leaving 8 bases between them.

J is TRBJ2-1 and V is TRBV19; 9 positions match TRBD2. Germline values: CDR1 LNHDA, CDR2 SQIVND (reference sequence). The CDR3 has 15 residues. V shed 5 bases, J shed 7 bases, and the junction held 9 bases outside the gene matches. The CDR3 loop is CASSLSGSFGNEQFF. In DNA form, the CDR3 reads TGTGCCAGTAGTCTTAGCGGGAGCTTCGGAAATGAGCAGTTCTTC.

The chain employs TRBV19 and TRBJ1-5, with 7 bases matching TRBD1. Trimming took 5 bases from V and 0 from J; bases not matched to a gene: 7. The CDR3 totals 16 residues. The germline V gene encodes CDR1 LNHDA and CDR2 SQIVND (reference sequence). In DNA form, the CDR3 reads TGTGCCAGTAGTCCAACGGGACAGATTAGCAATCAGCCCCAGCATTTT. It encodes CASSPTGQISNQPQHF.

The rearrangement uses TRBV15 and TRBJ2-5; the match to TRBD1 covers 9 bases. CDR3 length: 15 residues. Per the germline V gene, CDR1 is LNHNV and CDR2 is YYDKDF (reference sequence). Unmatched junction bases numbered 2, after V lost 0 bases and J lost 3 bases. In nucleotides, the CDR3 is TGTGCCACCAGCAGAGACCGGACAGGGGAAGAGACCCAGTACTTC. Its translation: CATSRDRTGEETQYF.

The chain joins TRBV7-8 to TRBJ2-7; 8 bases map to TRBD2. Germline CDR1 is SGHVS and CDR2 is FQNEAQ. The length of the CDR3 is 14 residues. V shed 3 bases and J 4 bases; nucleotides not matched to a gene: 5. CDR3 sequence: CASSFKRERYEQYF. CDR3 in DNA: TGTGCCAGCAGCTTCAAGCGGGAGAGGTACGAGCAGTACTTC.